This entry is about one T cell receptor beta chain. The antigen remains unidentified. These data originate in a study of cytomegalovirus exposure and HLA in healthy donors. The study's findings and limits: HLA-A and HLA-B allele assignments for most subjects were reportedly predicted accurately using TCR beta sequences.

Among the donors, all were healthy bone marrow donors. The germline gives CDR1 GTSNPN, CDR2 SVGIG (reference sequence). V gave up 4 bases and J gave up 2 bases, with 12 bases separating them. The CDR3 totals 14 residues. PCR primers comprised 60 Vbeta and 13 Jbeta primers. In the original processing: Roughly 10 million shared chains were among about 80 million unique TCR beta chains counted in a later analysis. Method: immunoSEQ multiplex PCR; TCRdb's copy keeps in-frame clones and lacks some. The V and J calls and clone size come from that table; D and trimming were worked out from the DNA. In the table there are some 140,000 clones, around 74% of which are singletons.

This sequence originates from a man younger than 30 in good health and CMV-seronegative. The sequencing input was PBMCs. The V call is TRBV30, the J call TRBJ1-3; no definite D call. CDR3 amino acids: CAWKVSTAGNTIYF. Here the CDR3 DNA reads TGTGCCTGGAAGGTCTCAACAGCTGGAAACACCATATATTTT.